This TCR beta chain emerged from a study of vaccination effects on CD4 cells after COVID-19. Study as a whole: Median timing of post-vaccine samples was 72 days after the second dose.

J was trimmed by 6 bases and V by 4 bases; bases with no gene match: 2. The CDR3 contains 13 residues. The germline gives CDR1 MNHEY, CDR2 SVGAGI. With regard to this clone: Its specificity is unknown.

Antigen-specific CD4+ T cells were first expanded with viral peptide pools by the ViraFEST assay and only then sequenced. Following 10 days of culture, CD4+ T cells were isolated. Vaccination of participants consisted of two doses of either the BNT162b2 or mRNA-1273 vaccine. Each vaccine recipient was nucleocapsid antibody negative and had no prior SARS-CoV-2 infection. Study-level results: Early post-infection timepoints were absent, and convalescent patients were few. Pronounced clonal contraction occurred in clones induced by infection and by vaccine late after vaccination.

Only in-frame clones appear in the TCRdb table, and some are missing; sequencing was by immunoSEQ multiplex PCR. The table includes some 69,000 clones, around 70% detected once. The chain recombines TRBV6-5 with TRBJ2-2; 7 bases are a match to TRBD1. The receptor was isolated from a human donor who received a COVID-19 vaccine. The material sequenced was CD4+ T cells from PBMCs cultured with HCoV-229E spike peptides, taken after COVID-19 vaccination. The chain's CDR3 is CASSLTGAGELFF. CDR3 nucleotides: TGTGCCAGCAGTTTAACAGGGGCCGGGGAGCTGTTTTTT.